This TCR beta chain is drawn from a study of OX40 agonist ivuxolimab in advanced cancers. Study context: While on treatment, patients had intravenous ivuxolimab at 0.01 to 10 mg/kg every 2 weeks. Patients achieving partial responses numbered three: one hepatocellular carcinoma case and two cutaneous melanoma cases.

Assay used: immunoSEQ multiplex PCR; TCRdb lists only in-frame clones, some missing. The table shows 60,000 to 75,000 clones, with approximately 88% occurring only once. The germline V gene has CDR1 GTSNPN and CDR2 SVGIG (reference sequence). The CDR3 has 14 amino acids. V was trimmed by 4 bases and J by 4 bases, leaving 14 bases between them. Material: CD4+ or CD8+ T cells sorted from blood, obtained in a trial of the OX40 agonist ivuxolimab. This clonotype was sampled from an adult with an advanced solid tumor such as melanoma, head and neck, liver or kidney cancer. The chain links TRBV30 to TRBJ1-3; D possibly corresponds to TRBD1 (6 bases). The CDR3, as DNA: TGTGCCTGGAACCCCTCCAGGGGAGGAAACACCATATATTTT. As protein: CAWNPSRGGNTIYF.